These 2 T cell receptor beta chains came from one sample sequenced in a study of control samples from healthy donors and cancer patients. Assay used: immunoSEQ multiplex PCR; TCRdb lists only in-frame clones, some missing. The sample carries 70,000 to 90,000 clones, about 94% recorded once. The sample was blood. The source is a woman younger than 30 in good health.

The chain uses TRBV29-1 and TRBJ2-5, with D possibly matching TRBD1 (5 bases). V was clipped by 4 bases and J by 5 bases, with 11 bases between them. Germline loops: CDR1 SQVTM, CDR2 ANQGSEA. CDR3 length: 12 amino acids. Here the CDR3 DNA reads TGCAGCGTTGGACCAAAGGGGGAGACCCAGTACTTC. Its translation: CSVGPKGETQYF.

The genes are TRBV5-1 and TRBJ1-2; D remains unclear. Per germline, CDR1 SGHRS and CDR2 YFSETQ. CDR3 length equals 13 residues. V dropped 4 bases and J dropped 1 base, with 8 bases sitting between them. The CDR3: CASSPVGNYGYTF. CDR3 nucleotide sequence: TGCGCCAGCAGCCCTGTTGGTAACTATGGCTACACCTTC.